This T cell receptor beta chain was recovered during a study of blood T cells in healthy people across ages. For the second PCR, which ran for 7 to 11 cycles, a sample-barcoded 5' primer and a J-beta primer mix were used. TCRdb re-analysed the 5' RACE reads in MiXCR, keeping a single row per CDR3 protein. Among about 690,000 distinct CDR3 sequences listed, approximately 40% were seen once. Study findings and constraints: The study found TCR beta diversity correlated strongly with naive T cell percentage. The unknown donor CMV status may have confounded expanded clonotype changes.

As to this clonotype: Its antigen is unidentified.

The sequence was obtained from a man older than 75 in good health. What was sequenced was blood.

CDR3 loop: CSAPGTVYGYTF. CDR3 in DNA: TGCAGTGCTCCCGGGACGGTCTATGGCTACACCTTC. The rearrangement links TRBV20-1 to TRBJ1-2; D possibly corresponds to TRBD1 (5 bases). Trimming cost V 5 bases and J 4 bases, with 11 bases left between them. CDR3 length: 12 residues. Germline CDR1 reads DFQATT; CDR2 reads SNEGSKA (reference sequence).